This T cell receptor beta chain is from a study of Tregs in tolerant kidney transplant recipients. Details on this clone: Its antigen remains unidentified.

Produced via immunoSEQ multiplex PCR; TCRdb's table is partial and in-frame only. This table holds fewer than 20,000 clones, over 50% found once. The sequence was collected from a human donor in good health. Sequenced material: Tregs from blood cultured with allogeneic cells.

The CDR3 sequence is CASSPLGTNTGELFF. As DNA, the CDR3 is TGTGCCAGCAGTCCTCTCGGGACAAACACCGGGGAGCTGTTTTTT. The chain uses TRBV27 and TRBJ2-2; maybe TRBD1 (6 bases). Germline V gives CDR1 MNHEY, CDR2 SMNVEV (reference sequence). Deletions cut 5 bases from V and 2 bases from J, with 12 bases between. The CDR3 has 15 amino acids.